The 18 T cell receptor beta chains below come from one sample, sequenced in a study of blood T cell repertoires in COVID-19. Method: immunoSEQ multiplex PCR; TCRdb's copy keeps in-frame clones and lacks some. The profile covers around 150,000 clones, with approximately 90% appearing a single time and around 0.99% taken by the ten largest. The material sequenced was peripheral blood. These receptors all come from a man younger than 30 with acute or convalescent COVID-19.

V is TRBV7-3 and J is TRBJ2-3; D possibly corresponds to TRBD1 (5 bases). Per the germline V gene, CDR1 is SGHTA and CDR2 is FQGTGA. The CDR3 contains 15 residues. Trimming shortened V by 5 bases and J by 4 bases, and 16 bases separated the two germline ends. This chain's CDR3 is CASSPQSGISDTQYF. As DNA, the CDR3 is TGTGCCAGCAGCCCCCAATCAGGGATATCAGATACGCAGTATTTT.

The sample holds a few counts of this clone. V usage is TRBV27 and J usage is TRBJ1-4, with 9 bases that match TRBD1. CDR1 MNHEY and CDR2 SMNVEV come from the germline V gene (reference sequence). V lost 5 bases and J lost 7; bases outside the gene matches: 11. The CDR3 totals 16 residues. This CDR3 is CASSPGGQGRLEKLFF. The CDR3 region has the DNA TGTGCCAGCAGTCCGGGGGGACAGGGTCGTCTTGAAAAACTGTTTTTT.

This clone was observed a few times. The gene calls are TRBV4-2 and TRBJ2-6; the D is unclear. This CDR3 contains 16 residues. Trimming left V 0 bases short and J 0 bases short, with 6 bases between. Germline V gives CDR1 LGHNA, CDR2 YNFKEQ. CDR3 region: CASSQDGNSGANVLTF. The CDR3 DNA reads as TGTGCCAGCAGCCAAGACGGTAACTCTGGGGCCAACGTCCTGACTTTC.

In nucleotides, the CDR3 is TGTGCCTGGAGCCGGACAGGGGCTAATTCACCCCTCCACTTT. Translated: CAWSRTGANSPLHF. The genes are TRBV30 and TRBJ1-6, with 9 nucleotides matching TRBD1. The V gene's germline CDR1 is GTSNPN and CDR2 SVGIG (reference sequence). V shed 3 bases, J shed 6 bases, and the junction held 3 bases outside the gene matches. The CDR3 has 14 residues.

The chain has TRBV5-8 and TRBJ1-2; TRBD1 is a possible D gene (5 bases). Per the germline V gene, CDR1 is SGHTS and CDR2 is YDEGEE. The V and J ends lost 3 bases and 4 bases respectively, with 16 bases between them. This CDR3 region has 15 residues. CDR3 bases: TGTGCCAGCAGCTCGAAGGGCAGGGCCTCCTATGGCTACACCTTC. Protein sequence: CASSSKGRASYGYTF.

The V gene is TRBV11-2, the J gene TRBJ2-7; 12 bases line up with TRBD2. Germline lookup yields CDR1 SGHAT and CDR2 FQNNGV. V dropped 3 bases and J dropped 0; count of bases not matched to a gene: 9. The CDR3 sequence is 18 residues long. CDR3 in amino acids: CASSFPTSGGRRSYEQYF. The CDR3 DNA reads TGTGCCAGCAGCTTCCCGACTAGCGGGGGCCGTCGCTCCTACGAGCAGTACTTC.

This clone was seen once. The rearrangement joins TRBV7-9 to TRBJ1-3, with D tentatively TRBD1 (6 bases). Between the trimmed V and J ends, which lost 5 bases and 0 bases, there was a span of 23 bases. The CDR3 is 19 residues long. CDR1 is SEHNR, CDR2 FQNEAQ, per germline (reference sequence). The CDR3 nucleotides are TGTGCCAGCAGCCGAGCTCCAAGGGGGAGACCGAGCTCTGGAAACACCATATATTTT. It specifies CASSRAPRGRPSSGNTIYF.

The J gene is TRBJ2-2, the V gene TRBV4-2; 9 bases are a match to TRBD2. Germline V gene lookup returns CDR1 LGHNA and CDR2 YNFKEQ. The V gene end was trimmed by 0 bases and the J gene end by 5 bases; junction bases not matched to a gene: 10. CDR3 size: 18 residues. The CDR3 spells CASSQDRRNSGGTGELFF. The CDR3 DNA is TGTGCCAGCAGCCAAGATCGGCGGAATAGCGGGGGAACCGGGGAGCTGTTTTTT.

The chain links TRBV24-1 to TRBJ2-1; 9 nucleotides align to TRBD1. This CDR3 spans 17 amino acids. Trimming took 3 bases from V and 3 from J; bases not matched to a gene: 8. Germline V gene data show CDR1 as KGHDR and CDR2 as SFDVKD. The CDR3 DNA reads TGTGCCACCAGTGATCCCTCGGGGACAGGGTACTACAATGAGCAGTTCTTC. Translating gives CATSDPSGTGYYNEQFF.

V and J are TRBV4-1 and TRBJ1-2; 10 bases align to TRBD1. Germline lookup yields CDR1 MGHRA and CDR2 YSYEKL. J was trimmed by 1 base and V by 7 bases; bases with no gene match: 3. This CDR3 spans 14 amino acids. The CDR3 DNA sequence: TGCGCCAGCAAAGGACAGGGGGATAACTATGGCTACACCTTC. Its translation is CASKGQGDNYGYTF.

V usage is TRBV7-3 and J usage is TRBJ1-1, with 7 bases fitting TRBD1. This CDR3 comprises 14 residues. Germline V gene data show CDR1 as SGHTA and CDR2 as FQGTGA. J was trimmed by 3 bases and V by 5 bases; bases with no gene match: 6. CDR3 loop: CASSPTGSDTEAFF. CDR3 bases: TGTGCCAGCAGCCCGACAGGGTCCGACACTGAAGCTTTCTTT.

The V call is TRBV2, the J call TRBJ1-1, with TRBD1 matching 8 bases. The CDR3 runs 14 residues. Germline V gives CDR1 SNHLY, CDR2 FYNNEI. V lost 6 bases, J lost 11 bases, and 14 bases stayed unmatched. The CDR3, as DNA: TGTGCCAGCAGCCTGGGGTCGTCAGGGGGCGCCGCTTTCTTT. This encodes CASSLGSSGGAAFF.

The chain has TRBV30 and TRBJ2-6; 7 nucleotides align to TRBD1. The CDR3 sequence is 15 residues long. V gave up 2 bases and J gave up 1 base; unmatched junction bases: 2. CDR1 and CDR2 (germline): GTSNPN, SVGIG (reference sequence). CDR3 DNA sequence: TGTGCCTGGAGTTACAGGGGATCTGGGGCCAACGTCCTGACTTTC. This translates into CAWSYRGSGANVLTF. Supplemented by reference TRBV30 and TRBJ2-6, the full variable domain reads SQTIHQWPATLVQPVGSPLSLECTVEGTSNPNLYWYRQAAGRGLQLLFYSVGIGQISSEVPQNLSASRPQDRQFILSSKKLLLSDSGFYLCAWSYRGSGANVLTFGAGSRLTVL.

This chain connects TRBV6-5 to TRBJ1-1, with a weak D call TRBD1 (6 bases). The CDR3 is 12 amino acids. The V end was cut by 6 bases, the J end by 11 bases, with 16 bases between. Germline V gene data show CDR1 as MNHEY and CDR2 as SVGAGI. CDR3 DNA sequence: TGTGCCAGCAGCGACAGGATCGGGTGGGCTTTCTTT. Its protein is CASSDRIGWAFF.

This rearrangement joins TRBV2 to TRBJ2-3; TRBD2 matches 11 bases. In germline, CDR1 is SNHLY, CDR2 FYNNEI. The CDR3 consists of 16 residues. V was pared by 2 bases and J by 7 bases, with 8 bases of the junction left unmatched. The chain's CDR3 is CASSENLAGGSNTQYF. The CDR3 nucleotides are TGTGCCAGCAGTGAAAACCTAGCGGGGGGCTCCAATACGCAGTATTTT. Combining the CDR3 with reference TRBV2 and TRBJ2-3 gives the whole variable domain EPEVTQTPSHQVTQMGQEVILRCVPISNHLYFYWYRQILGQKVEFLVSFYNNEISEKSEIFDDQFSVERPDGSNFTLKIRSTKLEDSAMYFCASSENLAGGSNTQYFGPGTRLTVL.

The CDR3 spells CASSQVAREGQAFF. The CDR3 bases are TGCGCCAGCAGCCAAGTTGCCCGTGAGGGTCAAGCTTTCTTT. The chain has TRBV4-1 and TRBJ1-1, with D hard to call. From germline, CDR1 is MGHRA and CDR2 YSYEKL. The germline V and J ends were trimmed by 1 base and 9 bases, with 15 bases remaining between them. This CDR3 has 14 residues.

The chain employs TRBV7-8 and TRBJ2-5, with D maybe TRBD2 (7 bases). Trimming stripped 5 bases from V and 5 bases from J, with 18 bases between. Germline-derived CDR1 and CDR2 are SGHVS and FQNEAQ. This CDR3 spans 15 amino acids. Here the CDR3 reads CASSASLARGETQYF. CDR3 DNA sequence: TGTGCCAGCAGCGCGTCACTAGCGAGGGGGGAGACCCAGTACTTC. The full variable domain, completed using reference TRBV7-8 and TRBJ2-5, is GAGVSQSPRYKVAKRGQDVALRCDPISGHVSLFWYQQALGQGPEFLTYFQNEAQLDKSGLPSDRFFAERPEGSVSTLKIQRTQQEDSAVYLCASSASLARGETQYFGPGTRLLVL.

The chain carries TRBV7-9 and TRBJ1-1, with 7 bases lining up with TRBD1. This CDR3 has 16 amino acids. The germline gives CDR1 SEHNR, CDR2 FQNEAQ (reference sequence). The junction had 17 bases not matched to a gene; V was cut back by 5 bases and J by 8 bases. The DNA for the CDR3 is TGTGCCAGCAGCCATAGCCCCAATCCGGGACAGAACGAAGCTTTCTTT. This sequence encodes CASSHSPNPGQNEAFF.